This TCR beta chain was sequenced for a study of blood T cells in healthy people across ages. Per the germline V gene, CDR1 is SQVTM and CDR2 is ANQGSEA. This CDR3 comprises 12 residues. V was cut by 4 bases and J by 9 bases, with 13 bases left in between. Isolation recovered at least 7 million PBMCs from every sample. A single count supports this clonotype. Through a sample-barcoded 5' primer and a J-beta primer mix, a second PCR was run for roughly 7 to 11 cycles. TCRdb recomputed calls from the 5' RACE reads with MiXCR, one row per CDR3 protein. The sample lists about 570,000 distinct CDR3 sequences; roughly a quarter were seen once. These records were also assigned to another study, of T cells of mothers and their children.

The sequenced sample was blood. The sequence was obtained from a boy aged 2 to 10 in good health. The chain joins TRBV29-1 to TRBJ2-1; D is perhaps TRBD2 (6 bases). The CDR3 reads CSVGRVGGEQFF. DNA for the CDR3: TGCAGCGTTGGGCGTGTGGGGGGTGAGCAGTTCTTC.